The following is a T cell receptor (beta chain) sequence with its context. What this receptor recognizes is not known. No per-base quality is available; no much larger clone lies one base away. This sample stems from a study of cytomegalovirus exposure and HLA in healthy donors (dated by TCRdb to about 2017). General notes on the study: In an earlier analysis of roughly 590 of the donors, about 270 Gb of sequence data and some 120 million unique TCR beta sequences from about 179 million T cells were reported. The aim of the study was to test whether cataloging public T cell receptors could identify signatures of past pathogen exposure. Rather than using new phenotypic data, the later analysis identified candidate immune exposures from TCR beta sequences and from how often those sequences occurred across donors. Donor age, sex, ethnicity and CMV serostatus were compiled together with the repertoire data. A later analysis re-analyzed previously published TCR beta repertoires from roughly 600 donors and added high-resolution HLA genotyping to study TCR occurrence patterns. Among 350 to 400 genotyped donors of the cohort, an average of roughly 240,000 unique TCR beta nucleotide sequences were sequenced per donor, roughly 20% of them non-productive. To predict cytomegalovirus infection status, the study brought together high-throughput TCR immunosequencing, statistical association of individual TCRs with disease status, and machine learning. An earlier analysis of several hundred of the donors used high-throughput TCR beta sequencing to judge whether each TCR beta V gene segment behaved as functional or pseudogenic. The genetic ancestry cluster associated with self-reported Caucasian donors included 81% of the 398 genotyped donors. Every repertoire in the discovery cohort had been generated on one and the same sequencing platform. Both class I and class II loci were covered by HLA typing, at four-digit resolution. The number of typed donors differed by locus: about 629-630 for A, B, C, DRB1 and DQB1; 522 for DQA1; 606 for DPA1; and around 450 for DPB1. In a later genetic analysis, genome-wide SNP genotypes for about three fifths of the roughly 670 donors were used, and that subset was treated as a discovery cohort. The study profiled the T cell repertoires of approximately 700 subjects by immunosequencing and related them to cytomegalovirus serostatus. In addition to the first cohort of roughly 700 subjects, a separate validation cohort of approximately 110 different subjects was used. Roughly 5 DR-DQ haplotypes were handled as single units for association and clustering, since linkage in the cohort was strong. An early release covering about 600 HLA-typed donors comprised roughly 300 gigabases of sequencing data and about 90 million unique TCR sequences. The paper's findings and limits, for the study overall: A later analysis found that TCR association rates varied across HLA loci, with DRB1 alleles showing the most associated TCRs and HLA-C alleles the fewest. CMV serostatus was the only immune exposure information available for the cohort. The presence/absence analyses assumed that sequencing depth was roughly uniform across donors, and that assumption may not be true. While some public TCRs were present in many individuals, most TCR sequences turned up only very rarely across donors. At a false discovery rate of 0.05, a later analysis linked 15,000 to 20,000 TCR beta sequences to specific HLA alleles. In a later analysis, HLA-associated TCR beta chains showed more clonal expansion and lower generation probabilities than non-associated chains that were equally common. HLA typing was unavailable for some donors at each locus, so association tests used only the typed subset. Correlated functional status among segregating V segments might be attributable to linkage disequilibrium, but an unknown experimental factor could not be ruled out. According to a later analysis, parvovirus B19, influenza, CMV and Epstein-Barr virus appeared linked to several top co-occurrence clusters. A few of the identified cytomegalovirus-associated TCR beta chains were confirmed in vitro to be specific for cytomegalovirus antigens. The classifier was reported to diagnose cytomegalovirus status with high specificity and sensitivity in both the original and validation cohorts. The sequencing pipeline was judged likely to have produced a cluster of highly shared sequence variants as a technical artifact. An earlier analysis of some 590 of the donors showed that most TCR beta V segments appeared in productive rearrangements either about 87% or about 30% of the time, which broadly matched IMGT annotations. A later genetic analysis associated a missense DCLRE1C variant with V-gene and J-gene trimming of TCR beta chains, and an independent cohort replicated the association. A total of 164 TCR beta chains were listed by the study as associated with cytomegalovirus. Strong co-occurrence of HLA alleles, especially DR and DQ, made assigning TCR associations to individual alleles difficult. Some IMGT-functional V segments, including TRBV6-2 and TRBV6-3, could not be told apart with the 87-base-pair reads, so those segments were excluded. According to a later analysis, most CMV-associated TCR beta chains appeared to be HLA-restricted, and the HLA associations seemed to be driven largely by CMV exposure. According to a later genetic analysis, donors in an Asian-associated ancestry cluster had fewer N-insertions in productive TCRs than the roughly 670-donor mean. Some 16 rarely observed V segments, including chromosome 9 orphons, were excluded from the earlier analysis of some 590 of the donors because counts were too low. This cohort had only TCR beta chains sequenced, and the lack of alpha or paired-chain data limited which features could be detected. A further reported finding was that TCR beta sequences accurately predicted the HLA-A and HLA-B alleles for most subjects in the first cohort. The authors suggested that the approach could potentially be generalized to other disease states and immunological phenotypes.

The library was produced with the immunoSEQ multiplex PCR assay. For the multiplex PCR, a mixture combining 60 forward primers for TCR Vbeta segments and 13 reverse primers for TCR Jbeta segments was used. Amplification of the CDR3 region of rearranged TCR beta genes was performed with a multiplex PCR assay on genomic DNA. The amplified TCR beta libraries were sequenced on the Illumina HiSeq System as 87-base-pair reads. The authors processed their data as follows. Across the roughly 640 repertoires, a later analysis counted 80 million or so unique TCR beta chains, some 11 million of which were shared by at least two donors. Raw reads were error-corrected and collapsed into unique sequences by a nearest-neighbor algorithm in which closely related sequences were merged to remove PCR and sequencing errors. Alignment of CDR3 sequences to IMGT reference sequences was used to assign V, D and J gene segments. Each retained sequence needed at least a six-nucleotide match to both a V gene segment and a J gene segment. A rearrangement counted as productive if the CDR3 had no stop codons and remained in frame with V and J, and every other rearrangement counted as non-productive. CDR3 was defined according to IMGT convention as the region running from the second conserved V-encoded cysteine to the conserved J-encoded phenylalanine. The earlier analysis of some 540 of the donors excluded any sequence lacking an unambiguous match to a single V gene segment. In an earlier analysis of roughly 600 of the donors, a V segment was called functional when productive rearrangements were above 56.7%, and segregating when the standard deviation between donors exceeded 5%. A statistical classification framework was built for diagnosing cytomegalovirus status from the catalog of TCR beta chain sequences. A later analysis assigned V and J genes by comparing TCR nucleotide sequences with IMGT/GENE-DB human TR gene sequences. The TCRdist pipeline was used in a later analysis to assign CDR3 sequences and most-parsimonious VDJ recombination scenarios. A later analysis defined each TCR beta chain by its CDR3 amino acid sequence plus V-gene family, and excluded reads lacking a unique V-gene family. In a later analysis, 500 to 700 highly shared, low-generation-probability nucleotide sequences were removed to address suspected cross-contamination and a sequencing artifact. In a later analysis, a clonal expansion index was calculated for each public chain from normalized within-repertoire ranks of inferred template counts. In a later analysis, generation probabilities were computed with a VDJ recombination model fitted to out-of-frame rearrangements, and the resulting probabilities were checked against IGoR. In a later analysis, TCR-TCR, TCR-HLA and TCR-CMV co-occurrence was scored with hypergeometric tests, and a repertoire-size bias correction was applied to TCR pairs. False discovery rates were estimated in a later analysis by permuting HLA or CMV assignments 20 times. In a later analysis, co-occurring TCRs were grouped using DBSCAN, with TCRdist sequence similarity added in when clustering inside HLA-allele-positive subsets. Co-occurrence clustering excluded repertoires with fewer than 30,000 or more than 120,000 public chains, plus five with anomalous nucleotide sharing. TCRdb took over this immuneACCESS table, retaining in-frame rearrangements with V and J assigned. Such tables are incomplete; in checked studies, under half of the missing clones stem from an unresolved V gene, and the remainder is unexplained. For V, J and clone size, that table is used; D and trimming come from the DNA. Within this sample are under 200,000 clones, with roughly 80% of them counted one time only. Of the sample, 3.5% to 4% is held by the ten largest clones.

The cohort was made up of about 610 healthy bone marrow donors. At the time of sampling, every cohort member was nominally healthy, though immune exposures that went unrecorded were likely present. The donor tested CMV seronegative and was one of the 352 seronegative cohort members. Every donor gave a peripheral blood sample, and the peripheral blood mononuclear cells from that sample were used for TCR beta sequencing. Genomic DNA extraction from the blood cell samples was performed with the Qiagen DNeasy Blood Extraction Kit. Sequences KGHSH (CDR1) and LQKENI (CDR2) are obtained from the germline V gene. The CDR3 goes from the cysteine to the phenylalanine over 15 residues. The kept DNA is CDR3 alone, 45 bases in frame from the first base. The V end gives up 3 bases and the J end 4 bases, leaving 4 bases in the junction not matched to a gene.

The specimen sequenced was PBMCs. Rearrangement joined TRBV18 to TRBJ2-1; 9 bases in between match TRBD1. The TCR sequence derives from a man aged 50-60 years in good health and CMV-seronegative. The sequenced DNA is TGTGCCAGCTCACCCCTCGGGACAGGGTACAATGAGCAGTTCTTC. This sequence encodes CASSPLGTGYNEQFF. Reference TRBV18 and TRBJ2-1 proteins supply the regions before and after the CDR3; the full variable domain is: NAGVMQNPRHLVRRRGQEARLRCSPMKGHSHVYWYRQLPEEGLKFMVYLQKENIIDESGMPKERFSAEFPKEGPSILRIQQVVRGDSAAYFCASSPLGTGYNEQFFGPGTRLTVL.